This T cell receptor beta chain was identified in a study of cytomegalovirus exposure and HLA in healthy donors. General study results and limits: A later analysis, which compared TCR beta chains of equal frequency, found the HLA-associated ones more clonally expanded. Associated with HLA alleles at 0.05 false discovery rate in a later analysis were 16,951 TCR beta sequences.

This clone was recorded a few times. Its antigen is unidentified. This CDR3 spans 15 amino acids. Germline loops: CDR1 SGHTA, CDR2 FQGTGA. V lost 1 base and J 7 bases, leaving 14 bases between the germline ends. Among the donors, all were healthy bone marrow donors. PCR employed 60 Vbeta and 13 Jbeta primers. Methods used by the authors: Roughly 10 million shared chains were among about 80 million unique TCR beta chains counted in a later analysis. Repertoires were generated with immunoSEQ multiplex PCR, while TCRdb's copy carries only in-frame clones and drops some. V, J and clone size are taken as reported in that table, and D and trimming were inferred from the DNA itself. The sample consists of fewer than 200,000 clones, about three quarters of them appearing once.

This rearrangement joins TRBV7-3 to TRBJ2-1, with a tentative D call TRBD1 (6 bases). The receptor was derived from a girl between 5 and 17 years old in good health and CMV-seronegative. Sequences were obtained from PBMCs. CDR3 coding DNA: TGTGCCAGCAGCTTAAGGAGGACAGAGGGGAATGAGCAGTTCTTC. It encodes CASSLRRTEGNEQFF.